This T cell receptor (beta chain) appears in the sequencing data of a study of CD8+ T cells in alopecia areata. Sequencing templates came from extracted RNA that was reverse transcribed into cDNA. TCRdb's copy holds only in-frame clones and misses some; the assay was immunoSEQ multiplex PCR. This sample has fewer than 250,000 clones, with more than 30% found just once. Indicated treatment: oral pan-JAK inhibitor, 5-10 mg twice daily. V gave up 0 bases and J gave up 1 base, with 9 bases separating them. This CDR3 region has 15 residues. In germline, CDR1 is SGHDT, CDR2 YYEEEE. The specimen was CD4+ T cells sorted from blood, collected between weeks 30 and 35, from a patient treated with tofacitinib. This chain joins TRBV5-6 and TRBJ2-3; maybe TRBD2 (5 bases). The receptor was derived from a human donor with alopecia areata. The CDR3 DNA reads as TGTGCCAGCAGCTTGGTTAGCGCGGGCACAGATACGCAGTATTTT. Its translation: CASSLVSAGTDTQYF.